The rows below give T cell receptor beta chains drawn from one sample of a study of cytomegalovirus exposure and HLA in healthy donors. The method was immunoSEQ multiplex PCR; TCRdb's version includes in-frame clones alone and lacks a portion of them. Of about 110,000 clones listed, approximately 79% are singletons. The sequencing input was PBMCs. Receptor source: a man in his 60s in good health and CMV-seronegative. Both conserved end residues are part of each CDR3. Fields, in order: CDR3 DNA, CDR3 protein, J gene, V gene, D gene, clone size, CDR3 length. The D gene is left open where the match is weak. For some rows the clone size is stated as once, few or many, or as a class when expanded; others skip it.

CDR3nt: TGTGCCAGCAGCCCACAAGTGGTTACTGGAAACACCATATATTTT
CDR3aa: CASSPQVVTGNTIYF
j_gene: TRBJ1-3
v_gene: TRBV14
d_gene: NA
abundance: once
len: 15

CDR3nt: TGTGCCAGCAGGGGACAGAGAAGCACAGATACGCAGTATTTT
CDR3aa: CASRGQRSTDTQYF
j_gene: TRBJ2-3
v_gene: TRBV6-1
d_gene: TRBD1
abundance: NA
len: 14

CDR3nt: TGTGCCAGCAGCTTAGAACAAGAATGGACAGGGGGAATGCAAAAACTGTTTTTT
CDR3aa: CASSLEQEWTGGMQKLFF
j_gene: TRBJ1-4
v_gene: TRBV7-6
d_gene: TRBD1
abundance: NA
len: 18

CDR3nt: TGTGCCAGCGGGGAGGCGAGGGACGGTGGCTACACCTTC
CDR3aa: CASGEARDGGYTF
j_gene: TRBJ1-2
v_gene: TRBV2
d_gene: NA
abundance: few
len: 13

CDR3nt: TGTGCCAGCTCTCGACAGGGAATGTCACCCCTCCACTTT
CDR3aa: CASSRQGMSPLHF
j_gene: TRBJ1-6
v_gene: TRBV6-5
d_gene: TRBD1
abundance: NA
len: 13

CDR3nt: TGTGCCAGCAGTTTATACGGGGAGCAACGGTATGGCTACACCTTC
CDR3aa: CASSLYGEQRYGYTF
j_gene: TRBJ1-2
v_gene: TRBV28
d_gene: NA
abundance: NA
len: 15

CDR3nt: TGTGCCAGCGGGACTAGCGGGGGGGCCTACAATGAGCAGTTCTTC
CDR3aa: CASGTSGGAYNEQFF
j_gene: TRBJ2-1
v_gene: TRBV18
d_gene: TRBD2
abundance: NA
len: 15

CDR3nt: TGTGCCAGCAGTCCGCACCGGGTAAATGAAAAACTGTTTTTT
CDR3aa: CASSPHRVNEKLFF
j_gene: TRBJ1-4
v_gene: TRBV28
d_gene: NA
abundance: NA
len: 14

CDR3nt: TGTGCCAGCAGTGAGAGGGGGTTCTACAATGAGCAGTTCTTC
CDR3aa: CASSERGFYNEQFF
j_gene: TRBJ2-1
v_gene: TRBV2
d_gene: NA
abundance: once
len: 14

CDR3nt: TGTGCCAGCAACCCCCGGGGGTCGGATACGCAGTATTTT
CDR3aa: CASNPRGSDTQYF
j_gene: TRBJ2-3
v_gene: TRBV6-1
d_gene: NA
abundance: NA
len: 13

CDR3nt: TGTGCCAGCAGCTTAACTGGGGGGGGGTACGAGCAGTACTTC
CDR3aa: CASSLTGGGYEQYF
j_gene: TRBJ2-7
v_gene: TRBV7-2
d_gene: TRBD2
abundance: NA
len: 14